This TCR beta chain was identified during a study of graft-versus-host responses after intestinal transplantation. The method was immunoSEQ multiplex PCR; TCRdb's version includes in-frame clones alone and lacks a portion of them. The sample has approximately 85,000 clones; around 90% are singletons. This clone appeared once. Its antigen is unknown. The clonotype originates from a human donor who was the organ donor for an intestinal transplant. The source material was unstimulated CD8+ T cells sorted from spleen or lymph node cells, sampled before transplant.

CDR3 amino acids: CASSQEERRGSTNEKLFF. The DNA for the CDR3 is TGCGCCAGCAGCCAAGAAGAGCGACGGGGGAGCACGAATGAAAAACTGTTTTTT. This chain uses TRBV4-1 with TRBJ1-4; TRBD1 might be the D (5 bases). The germline V and J ends were trimmed by 0 bases and 5 bases, with 19 bases remaining between them. The CDR3 loop spans 18 amino acids. CDR1 MGHRA and CDR2 YSYEKL come from the germline V gene.